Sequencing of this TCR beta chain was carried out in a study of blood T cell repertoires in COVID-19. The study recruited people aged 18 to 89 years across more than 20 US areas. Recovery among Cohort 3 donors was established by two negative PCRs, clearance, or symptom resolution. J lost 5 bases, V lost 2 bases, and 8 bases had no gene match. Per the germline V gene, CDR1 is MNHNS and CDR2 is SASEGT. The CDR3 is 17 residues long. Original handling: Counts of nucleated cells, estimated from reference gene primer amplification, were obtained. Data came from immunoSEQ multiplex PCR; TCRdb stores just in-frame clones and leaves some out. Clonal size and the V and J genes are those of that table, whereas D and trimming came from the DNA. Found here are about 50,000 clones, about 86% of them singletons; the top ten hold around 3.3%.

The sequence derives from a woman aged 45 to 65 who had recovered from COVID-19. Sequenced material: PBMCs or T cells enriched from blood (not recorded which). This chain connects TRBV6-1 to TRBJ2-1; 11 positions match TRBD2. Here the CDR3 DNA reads TGTGCCAGCAGTGAAAACCTATTAGCGGGAGGGAACAATGAGCAGTTCTTC. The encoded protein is CASSENLLAGGNNEQFF.